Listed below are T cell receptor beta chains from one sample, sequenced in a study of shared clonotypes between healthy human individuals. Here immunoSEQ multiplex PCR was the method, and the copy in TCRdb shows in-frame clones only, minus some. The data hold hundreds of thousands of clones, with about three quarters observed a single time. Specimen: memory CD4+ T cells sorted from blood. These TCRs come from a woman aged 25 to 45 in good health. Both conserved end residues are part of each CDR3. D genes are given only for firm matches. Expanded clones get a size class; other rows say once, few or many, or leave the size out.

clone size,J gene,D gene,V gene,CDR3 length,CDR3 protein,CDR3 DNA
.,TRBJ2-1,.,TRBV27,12,CASSLRGAEQFF,TGTGCCAGCAGTTTAAGGGGCGCGGAGCAGTTCTTC
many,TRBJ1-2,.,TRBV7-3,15,CASSLNAGENYGYTF,TGTGCCAGCAGCTTAAATGCCGGCGAGAACTATGGCTACACCTTC
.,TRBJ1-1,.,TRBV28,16,CASSPNLGTVNTEAFF,TGTGCCAGCAGCCCCAATTTGGGGACCGTGAACACTGAAGCTTTCTTT
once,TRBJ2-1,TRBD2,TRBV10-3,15,CAISELAGVLYEQFF,TGTGCCATCAGTGAGCTAGCGGGAGTTCTCTATGAGCAGTTCTTC
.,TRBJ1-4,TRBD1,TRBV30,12,CAWSENRGKLFF,TGTGCCTGGAGTGAAAACAGGGGAAAACTGTTTTTT
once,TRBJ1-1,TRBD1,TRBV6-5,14,CASSYRGPGTEAFF,TGTGCCAGCAGTTACAGGGGGCCGGGTACTGAAGCTTTCTTT
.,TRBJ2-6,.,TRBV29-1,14,CSVLTGSGANVLTF,TGCAGCGTGCTGACAGGCTCTGGGGCCAACGTCCTGACTTTC
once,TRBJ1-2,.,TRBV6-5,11,CASSSALGYTF,TGTGCCAGCAGTTCTGCGTTGGGCTACACCTTC
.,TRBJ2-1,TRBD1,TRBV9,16,CASSVGGTGRRNEQFF,TGTGCCAGCAGCGTAGGAGGGACAGGGAGGAGGAATGAGCAGTTCTTC
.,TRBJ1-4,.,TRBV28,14,CASTVSGGSEKLFF,TGTGCCAGCACGGTCTCCGGGGGTTCAGAAAAACTGTTTTTT
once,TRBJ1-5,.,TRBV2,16,CASSGGGGGSNQPQHF,TGTGCCAGCAGTGGTGGAGGGGGAGGTAGCAATCAGCCCCAGCATTTT
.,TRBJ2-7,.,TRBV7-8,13,CAGTRIPAYEQYF,TGTGCCGGGACCCGGATTCCGGCTTACGAGCAGTACTTC
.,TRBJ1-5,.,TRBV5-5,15,CASSLGRDLAQPQHF,TGTGCCAGCAGCTTGGGACGGGATCTGGCTCAGCCCCAGCATTTT
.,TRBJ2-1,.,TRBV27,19,CASSFSGAGSFRSYNEQFF,TGTGCCAGCAGTTTCTCCGGGGCAGGGAGTTTCCGCTCCTACAATGAGCAGTTCTTC
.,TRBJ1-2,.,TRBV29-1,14,CSVEARQGGYGYTF,TGCAGCGTCGAGGCCCGGCAGGGTGGTTATGGCTACACCTTC
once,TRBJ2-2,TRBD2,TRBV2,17,CASNLAGRWRGTGELFF,TGTGCCAGCAACCTAGCGGGGAGGTGGCGCGGAACCGGGGAGCTGTTTTTT
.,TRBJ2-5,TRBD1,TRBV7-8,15,CASSAEDREGETQYF,TGTGCCAGCAGCGCAGAAGACAGGGAAGGAGAGACCCAGTACTTC
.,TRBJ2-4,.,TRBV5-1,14,CASSDGVEIDIQYF,TGCGCCAGCAGCGACGGGGTTGAAATCGACATTCAGTACTTC
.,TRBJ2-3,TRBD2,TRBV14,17,CASSPNGGLLVTDTQYF,TGTGCCAGCAGCCCCAATGGGGGACTACTAGTCACAGATACGCAGTATTTT
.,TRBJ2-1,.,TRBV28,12,CASTSGPGNEFF,TGTGCCAGCACCTCGGGGCCAGGGAACGAGTTCTTC
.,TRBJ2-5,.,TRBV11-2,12,CASSLDRRTQYF,TGTGCCAGCAGCTTAGACCGGCGGACCCAGTACTTC
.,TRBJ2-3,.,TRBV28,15,CASSLWVGGTDTQYF,TGTGCCAGCAGTTTGTGGGTTGGTGGCACAGATACGCAGTATTTT
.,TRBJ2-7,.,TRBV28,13,CASSLSEGREQYF,TGTGCCAGCAGTTTATCGGAGGGTAGGGAGCAGTACTTC
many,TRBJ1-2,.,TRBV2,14,CASSERELGGGYTF,TGTGCCAGCAGTGAACGGGAACTCGGCGGCGGCTACACCTTC
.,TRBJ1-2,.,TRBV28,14,CASSTAQVAYGYTF,TGTGCCAGCAGTACGGCACAGGTCGCCTATGGCTACACCTTC
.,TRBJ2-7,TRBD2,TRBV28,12,CASLGLAGEQYF,TGTGCCAGCCTGGGACTAGCGGGCGAGCAGTACTTC
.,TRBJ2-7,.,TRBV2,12,CASSEAHTKQYF,TGTGCCAGCAGTGAAGCGCACACCAAGCAGTACTTC
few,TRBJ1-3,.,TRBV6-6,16,CASSYSLGSPGNTIYF,TGTGCCAGCAGTTACTCATTGGGATCTCCTGGAAACACCATATATTTT
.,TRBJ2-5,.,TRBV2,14,CASIEGFNQETQYF,TGTGCCAGCATCGAAGGCTTCAACCAAGAGACCCAGTACTTC
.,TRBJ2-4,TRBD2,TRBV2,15,CASSDGLAGGNIQYF,TGTGCCAGCAGTGATGGACTAGCGGGGGGAAACATTCAGTACTTC
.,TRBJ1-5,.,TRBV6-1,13,CASSGGRNQPQHF,TGTGCCAGCTCGGGGGGGCGGAATCAGCCCCAGCATTTT
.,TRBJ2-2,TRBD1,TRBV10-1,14,CASSEAGGTGELFF,TGCGCCAGCAGTGAGGCAGGGGGCACCGGGGAGCTGTTTTTT
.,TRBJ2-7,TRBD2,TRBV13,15,CASSIRLAGGNEQYF,TGTGCCAGCAGCATTCGACTAGCGGGAGGGAACGAGCAGTACTTC
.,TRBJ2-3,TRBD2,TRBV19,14,CASSKREETDTQYF,TGTGCCAGTAGTAAGCGGGAGGAAACAGATACGCAGTATTTT
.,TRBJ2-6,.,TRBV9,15,CASSGRGSGANVLTF,TGTGCCAGCAGCGGAAGGGGATCTGGGGCCAACGTCCTGACTTTC
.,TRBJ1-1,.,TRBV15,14,CATSTYRQALEAFF,TGTGCCACCAGCACCTACAGACAGGCCTTAGAAGCTTTCTTT
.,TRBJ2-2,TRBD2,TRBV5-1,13,CASSETSSGELFF,TGCGCCAGCAGCGAGACTAGCTCGGGGGAGCTGTTTTTT
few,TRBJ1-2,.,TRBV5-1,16,CASSLPERTNNYGYTF,TGCGCCAGCAGCTTGCCTGAAAGGACCAATAACTATGGCTACACCTTC
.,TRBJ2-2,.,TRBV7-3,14,CASRPTHLTGELFF,TGTGCCAGCAGGCCGACACACCTCACCGGGGAGCTGTTTTTT
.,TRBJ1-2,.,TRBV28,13,CASSALNVYGYTF,TGTGCCAGCAGTGCCCTTAACGTCTATGGCTACACCTTC
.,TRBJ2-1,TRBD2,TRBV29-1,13,CSVGSGSINEQFF,TGCAGCGTTGGTAGCGGGAGTATAAATGAGCAGTTCTTC
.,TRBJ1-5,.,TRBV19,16,CASSTLTTYSNQPQHF,TGTGCCAGTAGTACGTTGACCACTTATAGCAATCAGCCCCAGCATTTT
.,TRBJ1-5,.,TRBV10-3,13,CATRAWGNQPQHF,TGTGCCACCCGAGCCTGGGGCAATCAGCCCCAGCATTTT
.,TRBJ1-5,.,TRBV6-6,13,CAIGEGLTQPQHF,TGTGCCATTGGGGAGGGTTTGACTCAGCCCCAGCATTTT
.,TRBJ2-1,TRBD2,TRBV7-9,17,CASSFFFLSGRAHEQFF,TGTGCCAGCAGCTTCTTTTTCCTCAGCGGGAGGGCACATGAGCAGTTCTTC
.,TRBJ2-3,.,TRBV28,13,CASSPAGTDTQYF,TGTGCCAGCAGTCCCGCCGGCACAGATACGCAGTATTTT
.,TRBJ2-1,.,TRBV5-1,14,CASSLGDGHNEQFF,TGCGCCAGCAGCTTGGGGGACGGACACAATGAGCAGTTCTTC
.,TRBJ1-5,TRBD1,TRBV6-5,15,CASSSWDSANQPQHF,TGTGCCAGCAGTAGCTGGGACAGTGCTAATCAGCCCCAGCATTTT
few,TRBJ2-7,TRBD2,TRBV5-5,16,CASSLDSGTSSYEQYF,TGTGCCAGCAGCTTGGATTCAGGGACTAGCAGCTACGAGCAGTACTTC
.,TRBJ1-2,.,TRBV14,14,CASSQDITGDGYTF,TGTGCCAGCAGCCAAGATATAACCGGTGATGGCTACACCTTC
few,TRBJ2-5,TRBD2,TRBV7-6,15,CASSWGSGSFETQYF,TGTGCCAGCAGCTGGGGTAGCGGGTCTTTCGAGACCCAGTACTTC
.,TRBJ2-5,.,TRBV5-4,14,CASSSKRAEETQYF,TGTGCCAGCAGCTCGAAGCGCGCTGAAGAGACCCAGTACTTC
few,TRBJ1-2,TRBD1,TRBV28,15,CASSLGQGETYGYTF,TGTGCCAGCAGTTTAGGACAGGGGGAGACTTATGGCTACACCTTC
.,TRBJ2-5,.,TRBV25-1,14,CASSSGGAGETQYF,TGTGCCAGCAGTTCCGGCGGGGCGGGGGAGACCCAGTACTTC
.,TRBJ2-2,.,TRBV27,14,CASSPGPNTGELFF,TGTGCCAGCAGCCCGGGGCCTAACACCGGGGAGCTGTTTTTT
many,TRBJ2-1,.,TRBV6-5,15,CASSYYSGSLNEQFF,TGTGCCAGCAGTTACTATAGCGGAAGCCTTAATGAGCAGTTCTTC
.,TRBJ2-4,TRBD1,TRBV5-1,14,CASSLRQGQNIQYF,TGCGCCAGCAGCCTCCGACAGGGGCAAAACATTCAGTACTTC
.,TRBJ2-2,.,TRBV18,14,CASSPPAAPGELFF,TGTGCCAGCTCACCACCGGCAGCCCCCGGGGAGCTGTTTTTT
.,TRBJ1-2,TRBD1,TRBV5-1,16,CASRAGTATPDYGYTF,TGCGCCAGCAGAGCCGGGACAGCAACACCAGACTATGGCTACACCTTC
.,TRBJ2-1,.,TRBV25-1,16,CASTSIHGALYNEQFF,TGTGCCAGCACGTCCATTCACGGGGCACTCTACAATGAGCAGTTCTTC